The present entry profiles one T cell receptor beta chain with its context. Antigen specificity is unknown. One entry per CDR3 protein, called by TCRdb with MiXCR from the RT-PCR reads. The table has around 850,000 distinct CDR3 sequences, less than 20% seen once. This sample stems from a study of response to subunit inactivated influenza vaccine. The study, taken as a whole, reports: It was the authors' suggestion that each seasonal influenza vaccination recruits few new T cells.

Germline CDR1 is MNHEY and CDR2 is SMNVEV (reference sequence). The CDR3 runs to 15 residues. The V and J ends lost 6 bases and 6 bases respectively, with 21 bases between them. The chain has TRBV27 and TRBJ2-7; D possibly uses TRBD1 or TRBD2 (5 bases each). The specimen was PBMCs from blood, collected 4 to 6 days after vaccination. This TCR was sampled from a man aged 50 to 59 who received an inactivated influenza vaccine. CDR3 in amino acids: CASSRLWDQASEQYF. The CDR3 DNA is TGTGCCAGCAGCCGGCTGTGGGACCAAGCGTCCGAGCAGTACTTC.